This T cell receptor (beta chain) was captured by sequencing in a study of blood T cell repertoires in COVID-19. On the study more broadly: Samples of COVID-19 (acute and convalescent) were obtained from the United States, Italy and Spain.

The germline gives CDR1 SGHVS, CDR2 FQNEAQ. V dropped 2 bases and J dropped 2 bases, with 12 bases sitting between them. The CDR3 length is 15 residues. Seattle enrolled patients during active infection and tracked them longitudinally. Produced via immunoSEQ multiplex PCR; TCRdb's table is partial and in-frame only. This table holds more than 200,000 clones, around 86% found once. The chain couples TRBV7-8 to TRBJ1-1, with a weak D call TRBD1 (6 bases). Input material: peripheral blood. The sequence came from a woman aged 80 or over with COVID-19, enrolled during active disease. The chain's CDR3 is CASSLIDRRNTEAFF. DNA for the CDR3: TGTGCCAGCAGCTTAATCGACAGGCGTAACACTGAAGCTTTCTTT.